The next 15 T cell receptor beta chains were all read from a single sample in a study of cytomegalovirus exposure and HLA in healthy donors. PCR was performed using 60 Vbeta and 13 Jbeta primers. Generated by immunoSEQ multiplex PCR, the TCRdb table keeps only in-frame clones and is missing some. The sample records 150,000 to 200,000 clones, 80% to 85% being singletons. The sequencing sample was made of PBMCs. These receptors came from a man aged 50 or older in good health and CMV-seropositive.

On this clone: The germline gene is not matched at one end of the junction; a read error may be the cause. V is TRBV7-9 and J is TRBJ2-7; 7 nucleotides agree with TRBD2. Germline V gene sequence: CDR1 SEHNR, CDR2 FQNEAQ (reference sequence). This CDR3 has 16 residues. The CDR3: CSSSSMAGVTSYEQYF. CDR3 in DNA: TGTTCCAGCAGCTCGATGGCGGGAGTAACCTCCTACGAGCAGTACTTC.

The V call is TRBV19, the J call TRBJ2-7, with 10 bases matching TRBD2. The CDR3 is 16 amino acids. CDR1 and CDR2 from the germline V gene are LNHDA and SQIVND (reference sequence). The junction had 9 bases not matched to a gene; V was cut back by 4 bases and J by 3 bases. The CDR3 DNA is TGTGCCAGTAGTAGAGCGGGGGGGCAATCCTACTACGAGCAGTACTTC. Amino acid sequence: CASSRAGGQSYYEQYF.

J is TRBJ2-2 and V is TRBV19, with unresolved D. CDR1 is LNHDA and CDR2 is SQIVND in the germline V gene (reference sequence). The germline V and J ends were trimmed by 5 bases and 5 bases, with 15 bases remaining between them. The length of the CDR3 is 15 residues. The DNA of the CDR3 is TGTGCCAGTAGTCAAGACCGAGGTCAGACCGGGGAGCTGTTTTTT. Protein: CASSQDRGQTGELFF.

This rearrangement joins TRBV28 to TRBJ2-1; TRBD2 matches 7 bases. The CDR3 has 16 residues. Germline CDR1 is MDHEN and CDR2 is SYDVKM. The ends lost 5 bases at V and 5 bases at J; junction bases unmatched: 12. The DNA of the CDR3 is TGTGCCAGCAGTCCTTTCGGGCTAGCGGTTAACAATGAGCAGTTCTTC. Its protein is CASSPFGLAVNNEQFF.

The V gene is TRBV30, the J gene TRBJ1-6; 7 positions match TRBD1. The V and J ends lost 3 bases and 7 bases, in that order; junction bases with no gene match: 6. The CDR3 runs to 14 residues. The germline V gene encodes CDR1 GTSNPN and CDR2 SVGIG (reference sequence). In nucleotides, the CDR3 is TGTGCCTGGAGCGTGGACAGGAGGAATTCACCCCTCCACTTT. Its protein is CAWSVDRRNSPLHF.

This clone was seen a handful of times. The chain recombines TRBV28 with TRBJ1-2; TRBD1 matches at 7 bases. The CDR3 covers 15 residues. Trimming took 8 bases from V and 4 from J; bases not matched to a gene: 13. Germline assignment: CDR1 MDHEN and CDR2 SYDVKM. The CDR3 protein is CASGETGQGVYGYTF. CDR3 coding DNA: TGTGCCAGCGGTGAGACAGGGCAGGGTGTCTATGGCTACACCTTC.

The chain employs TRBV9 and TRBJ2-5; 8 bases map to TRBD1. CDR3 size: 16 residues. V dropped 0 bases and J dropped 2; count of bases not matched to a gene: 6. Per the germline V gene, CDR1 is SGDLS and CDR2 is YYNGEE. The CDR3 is CASSVVSRGPQETQYF. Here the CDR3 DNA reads TGTGCCAGCAGCGTAGTAAGCAGGGGGCCTCAAGAGACCCAGTACTTC.

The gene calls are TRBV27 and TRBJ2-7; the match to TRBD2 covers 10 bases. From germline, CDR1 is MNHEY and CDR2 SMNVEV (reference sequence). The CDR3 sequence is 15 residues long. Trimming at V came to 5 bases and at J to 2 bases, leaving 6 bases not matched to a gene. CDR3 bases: TGTGCCAGCAGTCTTAGCGGGGGGCCCGCCTACGAGCAGTACTTC. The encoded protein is CASSLSGGPAYEQYF.

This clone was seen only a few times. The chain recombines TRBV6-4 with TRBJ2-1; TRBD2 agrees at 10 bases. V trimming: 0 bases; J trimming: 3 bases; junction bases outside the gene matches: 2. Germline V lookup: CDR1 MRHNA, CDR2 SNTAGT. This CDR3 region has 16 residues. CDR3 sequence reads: CASSDSAGGGYNEQFF. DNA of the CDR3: TGTGCCAGCAGTGACTCAGCGGGGGGGGGCTACAATGAGCAGTTCTTC.

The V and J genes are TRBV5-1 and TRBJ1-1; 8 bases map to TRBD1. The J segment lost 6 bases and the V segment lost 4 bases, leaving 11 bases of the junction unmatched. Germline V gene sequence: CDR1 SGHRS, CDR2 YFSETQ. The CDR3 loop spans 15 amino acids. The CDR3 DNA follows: TGCGCCAGCAGCCCCCCGCATGGACAGGGACCTGAAGCTTTCTTT. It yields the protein CASSPPHGQGPEAFF.

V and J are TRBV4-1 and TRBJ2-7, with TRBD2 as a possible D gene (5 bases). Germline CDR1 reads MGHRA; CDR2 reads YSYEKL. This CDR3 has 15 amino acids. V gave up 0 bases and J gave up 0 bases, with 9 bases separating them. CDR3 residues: CASSQDGGSSYEQYF. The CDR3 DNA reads TGCGCCAGCAGCCAAGATGGTGGGAGCTCCTACGAGCAGTACTTC.

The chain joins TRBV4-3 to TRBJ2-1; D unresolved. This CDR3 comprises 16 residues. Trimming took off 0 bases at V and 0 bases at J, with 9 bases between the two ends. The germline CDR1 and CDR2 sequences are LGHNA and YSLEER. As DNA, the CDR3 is TGCGCCAGCAGCCAAGAGGGCAGAGACTCCTACAATGAGCAGTTCTTC. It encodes CASSQEGRDSYNEQFF.

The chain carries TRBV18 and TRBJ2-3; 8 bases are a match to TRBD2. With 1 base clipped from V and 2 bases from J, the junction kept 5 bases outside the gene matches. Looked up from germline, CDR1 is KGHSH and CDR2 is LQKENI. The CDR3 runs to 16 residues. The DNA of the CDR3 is TGTGCCAGCTCACCACGGGGAGCGGGGGCCACAGATACGCAGTATTTT. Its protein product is CASSPRGAGATDTQYF.

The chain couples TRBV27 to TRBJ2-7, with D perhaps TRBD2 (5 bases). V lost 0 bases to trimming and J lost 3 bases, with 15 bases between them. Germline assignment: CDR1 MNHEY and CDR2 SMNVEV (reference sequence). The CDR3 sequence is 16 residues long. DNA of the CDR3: TGTGCCAGCAGTTTATCTAGCGAAGTCTTCTACTACGAGCAGTACTTC. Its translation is CASSLSSEVFYYEQYF.

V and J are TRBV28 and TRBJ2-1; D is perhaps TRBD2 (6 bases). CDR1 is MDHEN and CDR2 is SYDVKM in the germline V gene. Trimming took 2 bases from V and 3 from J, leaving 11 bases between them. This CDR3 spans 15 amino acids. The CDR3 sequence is CASSLAGRNYNEQFF. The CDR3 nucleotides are TGTGCCAGCAGTTTAGCGGGAAGAAACTACAATGAGCAGTTCTTC.